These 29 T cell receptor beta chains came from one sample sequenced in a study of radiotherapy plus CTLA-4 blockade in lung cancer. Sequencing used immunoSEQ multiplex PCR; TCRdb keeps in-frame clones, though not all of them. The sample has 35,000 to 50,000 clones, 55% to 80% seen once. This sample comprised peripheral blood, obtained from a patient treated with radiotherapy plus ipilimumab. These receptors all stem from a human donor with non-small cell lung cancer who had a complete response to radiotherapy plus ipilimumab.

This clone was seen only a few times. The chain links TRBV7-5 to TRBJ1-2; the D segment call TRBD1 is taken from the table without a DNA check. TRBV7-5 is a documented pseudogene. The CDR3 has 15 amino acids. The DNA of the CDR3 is TGTGCCAGAAGCTACAGGACAGGGGGTAAGGATGGCTACACCTTC. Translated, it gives CARSYRTGGKDGYTF.

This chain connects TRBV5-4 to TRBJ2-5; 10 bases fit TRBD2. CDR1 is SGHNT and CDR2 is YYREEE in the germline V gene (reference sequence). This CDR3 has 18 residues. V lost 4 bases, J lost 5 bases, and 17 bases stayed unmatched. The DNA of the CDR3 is TGTGCCAGCAGCCGGATTAATTTTATAGCGGGGGGCGTGGAGACCCAGTACTTC. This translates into CASSRINFIAGGVETQYF.

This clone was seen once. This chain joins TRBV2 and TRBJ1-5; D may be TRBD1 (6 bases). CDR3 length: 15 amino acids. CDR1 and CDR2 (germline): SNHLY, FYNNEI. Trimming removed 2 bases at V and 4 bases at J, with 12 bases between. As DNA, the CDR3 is TGTGCCAGCAGTGAAATGGCTACAGGGAATCAGCCCCAGCATTTT. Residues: CASSEMATGNQPQHF.

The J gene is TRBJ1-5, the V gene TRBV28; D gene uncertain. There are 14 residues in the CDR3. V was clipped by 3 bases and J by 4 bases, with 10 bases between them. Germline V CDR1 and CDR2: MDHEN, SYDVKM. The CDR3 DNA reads TGTGCCAGCAGTTTCCCCCAGGCGAATCAGCCCCAGCATTTT. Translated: CASSFPQANQPQHF.

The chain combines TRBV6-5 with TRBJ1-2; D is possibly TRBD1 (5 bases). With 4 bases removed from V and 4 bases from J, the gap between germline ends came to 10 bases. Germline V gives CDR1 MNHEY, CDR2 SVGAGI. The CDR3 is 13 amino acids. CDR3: CASSSGGAYGYTF. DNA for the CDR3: TGTGCCAGCAGTTCGGGAGGGGCCTATGGCTACACCTTC.

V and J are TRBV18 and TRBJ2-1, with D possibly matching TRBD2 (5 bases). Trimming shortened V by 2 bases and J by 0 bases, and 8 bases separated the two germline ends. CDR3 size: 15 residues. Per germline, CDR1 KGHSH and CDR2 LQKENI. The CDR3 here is CASSPTGYSYNEQFF. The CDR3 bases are TGTGCCAGCTCACCAACGGGGTACTCCTACAATGAGCAGTTCTTC.

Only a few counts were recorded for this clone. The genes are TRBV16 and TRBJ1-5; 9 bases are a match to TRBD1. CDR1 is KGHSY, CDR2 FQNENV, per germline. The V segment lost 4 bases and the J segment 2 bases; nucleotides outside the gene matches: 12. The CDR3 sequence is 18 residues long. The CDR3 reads CASSRTAGQGAGNQPQHF. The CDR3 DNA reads TGTGCCAGCAGCCGCACCGCGGGACAGGGAGCCGGCAATCAGCCCCAGCATTTT.

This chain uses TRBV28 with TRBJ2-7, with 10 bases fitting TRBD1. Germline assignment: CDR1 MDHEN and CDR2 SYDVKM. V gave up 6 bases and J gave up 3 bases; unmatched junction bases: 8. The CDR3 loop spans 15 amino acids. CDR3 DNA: TGTGCCAGCAGCTTCTACCGGGACAGGGGCTACGAGCAGTACTTC. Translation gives CASSFYRDRGYEQYF.

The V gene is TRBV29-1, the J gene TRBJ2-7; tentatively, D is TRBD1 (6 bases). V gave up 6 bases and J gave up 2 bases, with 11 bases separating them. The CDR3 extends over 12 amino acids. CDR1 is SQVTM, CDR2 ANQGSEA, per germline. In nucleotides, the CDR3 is TGCAGCGTGGACACAGGGACCTACGAGCAGTACTTC. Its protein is CSVDTGTYEQYF.

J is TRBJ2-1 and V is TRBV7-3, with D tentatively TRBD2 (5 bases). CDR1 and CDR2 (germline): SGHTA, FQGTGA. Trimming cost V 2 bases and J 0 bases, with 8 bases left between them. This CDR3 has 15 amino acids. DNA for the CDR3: TGTGCCAGCAGCTTATACCGGGACTCCTACAATGAGCAGTTCTTC. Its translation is CASSLYRDSYNEQFF.

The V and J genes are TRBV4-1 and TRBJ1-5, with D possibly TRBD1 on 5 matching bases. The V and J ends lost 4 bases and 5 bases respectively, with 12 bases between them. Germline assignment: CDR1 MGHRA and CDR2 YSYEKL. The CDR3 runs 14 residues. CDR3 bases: TGCGCCAGCAGCCTTACCCAGGGATATCAGCCCCAGCATTTT. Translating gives CASSLTQGYQPQHF.

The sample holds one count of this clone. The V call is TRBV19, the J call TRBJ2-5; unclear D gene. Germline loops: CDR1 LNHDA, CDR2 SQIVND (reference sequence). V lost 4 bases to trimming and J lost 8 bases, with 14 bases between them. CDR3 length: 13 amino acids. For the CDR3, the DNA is TGTGCCAGTAGTACAAACTCGGTGCCTACCCAGTACTTC. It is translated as CASSTNSVPTQYF. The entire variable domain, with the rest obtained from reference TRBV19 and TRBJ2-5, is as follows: DGGITQSPKYLFRKEGQNVTLSCEQNLNHDAMYWYRQDPGQGLRLIYYSQIVNDFQKGDIAEGYSVSREKKESFPLTVTSAQKNPTAFYLCASSTNSVPTQYFGPGTRLLVL.

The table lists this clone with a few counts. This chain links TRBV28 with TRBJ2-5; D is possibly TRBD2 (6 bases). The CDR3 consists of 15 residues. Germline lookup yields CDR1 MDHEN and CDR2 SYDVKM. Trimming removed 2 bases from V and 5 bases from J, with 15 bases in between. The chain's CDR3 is CASSLIAGSLETQYF. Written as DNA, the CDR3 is TGTGCCAGCAGTTTAATCGCCGGGAGTTTGGAGACCCAGTACTTC. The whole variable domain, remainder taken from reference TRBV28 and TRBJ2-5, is DVKVTQSSRYLVKRTGEKVFLECVQDMDHENMFWYRQDPGLGLRLIYFSYDVKMKEKGDIPEGYSVSREKKERFSLILESASTNQTSMYLCASSLIAGSLETQYFGPGTRLLVL.

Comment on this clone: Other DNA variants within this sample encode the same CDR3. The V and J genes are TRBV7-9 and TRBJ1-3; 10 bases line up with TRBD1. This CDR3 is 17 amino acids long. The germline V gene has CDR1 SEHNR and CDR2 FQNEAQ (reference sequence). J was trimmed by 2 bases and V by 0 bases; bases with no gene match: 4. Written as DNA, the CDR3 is TGTGCCAGCAGCTTAGCGTCTGGGACAGGGGCTGGAAACACCATATATTTT. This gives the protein CASSLASGTGAGNTIYF.

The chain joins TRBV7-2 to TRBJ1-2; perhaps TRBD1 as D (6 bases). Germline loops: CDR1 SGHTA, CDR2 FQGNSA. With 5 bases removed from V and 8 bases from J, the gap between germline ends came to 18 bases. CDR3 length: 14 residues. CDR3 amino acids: CASSPPRRGGGYTF. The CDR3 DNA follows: TGTGCCAGCAGCCCACCCCGCAGGGGTGGAGGCTACACCTTC. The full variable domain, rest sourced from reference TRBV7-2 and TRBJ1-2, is GAGVSQSPSNKVTEKGKDVELRCDPISGHTALYWYRQSLGQGLEFLIYFQGNSAPDKSGLPSDRFSAERTGGSVSTLTIQRTQQEDSAVYLCASSPPRRGGGYTFGSGTRLTVV.

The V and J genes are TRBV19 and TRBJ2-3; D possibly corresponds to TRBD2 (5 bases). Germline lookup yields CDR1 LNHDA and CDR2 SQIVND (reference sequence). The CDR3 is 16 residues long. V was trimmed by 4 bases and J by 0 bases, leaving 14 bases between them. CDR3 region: CASSTRREESTDTQYF. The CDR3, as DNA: TGTGCCAGTAGTACTAGACGGGAAGAAAGCACAGATACGCAGTATTTT.

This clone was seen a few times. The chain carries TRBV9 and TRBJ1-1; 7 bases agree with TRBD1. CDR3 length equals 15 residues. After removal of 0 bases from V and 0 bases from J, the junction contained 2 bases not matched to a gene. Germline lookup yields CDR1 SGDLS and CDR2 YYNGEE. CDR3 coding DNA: TGTGCCAGCAGCGTAGGGGGACAGATGAACACTGAAGCTTTCTTT. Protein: CASSVGGQMNTEAFF.

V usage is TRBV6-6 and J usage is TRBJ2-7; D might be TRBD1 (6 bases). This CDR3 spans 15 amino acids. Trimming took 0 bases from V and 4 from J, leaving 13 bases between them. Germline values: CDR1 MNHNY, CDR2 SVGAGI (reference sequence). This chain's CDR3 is CASSYSGQRGYEQYF. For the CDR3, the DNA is TGTGCCAGCAGTTACTCAGGACAGAGAGGGTACGAGCAGTACTTC.

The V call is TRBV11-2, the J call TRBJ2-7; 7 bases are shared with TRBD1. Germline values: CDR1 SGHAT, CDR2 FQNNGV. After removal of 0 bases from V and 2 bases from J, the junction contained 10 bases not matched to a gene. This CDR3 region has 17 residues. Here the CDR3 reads CASSLEGTGQRTYEQYF. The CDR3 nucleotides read TGTGCCAGCAGCTTAGAAGGTACGGGACAGCGAACCTACGAGCAGTACTTC. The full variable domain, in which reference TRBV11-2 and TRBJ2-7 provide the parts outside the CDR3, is EAGVAQSPRYKIIEKRQSVAFWCNPISGHATLYWYQQILGQGPKLLIQFQNNGVVDDSQLPKDRFSAERLKGVDSTLKIQPAKLEDSAVYLCASSLEGTGQRTYEQYFGPGTRLTVT.

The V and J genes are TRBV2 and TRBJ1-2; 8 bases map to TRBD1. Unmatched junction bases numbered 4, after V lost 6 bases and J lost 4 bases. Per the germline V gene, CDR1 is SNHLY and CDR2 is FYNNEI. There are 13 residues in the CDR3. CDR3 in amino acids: CASRRQGSYGYTF. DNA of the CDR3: TGTGCCAGCAGGAGACAGGGGAGCTATGGCTACACCTTC.

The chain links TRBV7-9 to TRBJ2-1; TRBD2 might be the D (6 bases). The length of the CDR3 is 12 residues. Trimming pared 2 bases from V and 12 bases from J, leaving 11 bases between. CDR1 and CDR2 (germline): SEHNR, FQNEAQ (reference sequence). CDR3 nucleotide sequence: TGTGCCAGCAGCTTAACTAGCTCGGGGCAGTTCTTC. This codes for CASSLTSSGQFF. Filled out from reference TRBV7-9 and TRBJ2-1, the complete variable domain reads DTGVSQNPRHKITKRGQNVTFRCDPISEHNRLYWYRQTLGQGPEFLTYFQNEAQLEKSRLLSDRFSAERPKGSFSTLEIQRTEQGDSAMYLCASSLTSSGQFFGPGTRLTVL.

The CDR3 here is CASSWRQGGGKNIQYF. CDR3 coding DNA: TGTGCCAGCAGCTGGAGACAGGGAGGTGGAAAAAACATTCAGTACTTC. The V and J genes are TRBV7-2 and TRBJ2-4; a possible D gene is TRBD1 (7 bases). The V and J ends lost 4 bases and 4 bases respectively, with 17 bases between them. This CDR3 region has 16 residues. Per germline, CDR1 SGHTA and CDR2 FQGNSA.

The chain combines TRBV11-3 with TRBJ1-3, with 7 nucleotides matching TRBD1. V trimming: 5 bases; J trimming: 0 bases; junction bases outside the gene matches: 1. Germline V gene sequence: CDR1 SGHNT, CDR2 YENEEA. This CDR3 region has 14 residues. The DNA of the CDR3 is TGTGCCAGCAGCCCAGGGGGCTCTGGAAACACCATATATTTT. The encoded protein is CASSPGGSGNTIYF.

CDR3 protein: CASSPEAGLQPQHF. As DNA, the CDR3 is TGTGCCAGCTCACCGGAAGCAGGGCTGCAGCCCCAGCATTTT. The chain employs TRBV18 and TRBJ1-5; tentatively, D is TRBD1 (5 bases). V was trimmed by 3 bases and J by 7 bases, leaving 13 bases between them. The CDR3 contains 14 residues. Germline V gene lookup returns CDR1 KGHSH and CDR2 LQKENI.

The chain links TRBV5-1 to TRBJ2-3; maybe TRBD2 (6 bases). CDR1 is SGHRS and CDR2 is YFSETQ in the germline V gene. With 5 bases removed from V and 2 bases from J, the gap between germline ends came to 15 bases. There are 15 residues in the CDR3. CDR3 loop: CASRGRAGPTDTQYF. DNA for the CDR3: TGCGCCAGCAGAGGCCGCGCGGGGCCCACAGATACGCAGTATTTT.

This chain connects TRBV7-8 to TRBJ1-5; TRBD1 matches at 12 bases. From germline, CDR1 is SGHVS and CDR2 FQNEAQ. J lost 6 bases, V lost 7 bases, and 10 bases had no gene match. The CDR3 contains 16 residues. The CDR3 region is CASNSGQGAIFQPQHF. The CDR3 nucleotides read TGTGCCAGCAACTCGGGACAGGGGGCAATTTTTCAGCCCCAGCATTTT. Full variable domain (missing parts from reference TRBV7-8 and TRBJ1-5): GAGVSQSPRYKVAKRGQDVALRCDPISGHVSLFWYQQALGQGPEFLTYFQNEAQLDKSGLPSDRFFAERPEGSVSTLKIQRTQQEDSAVYLCASNSGQGAIFQPQHFGDGTRLSIL.

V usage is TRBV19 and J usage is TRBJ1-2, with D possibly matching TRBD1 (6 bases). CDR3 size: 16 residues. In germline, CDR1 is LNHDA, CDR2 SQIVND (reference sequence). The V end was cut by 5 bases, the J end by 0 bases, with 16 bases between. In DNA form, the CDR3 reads TGTGCCAGTAGTGGGGCCGGACAGAACACTAACTATGGCTACACCTTC. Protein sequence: CASSGAGQNTNYGYTF. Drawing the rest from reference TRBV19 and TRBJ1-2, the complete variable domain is DGGITQSPKYLFRKEGQNVTLSCEQNLNHDAMYWYRQDPGQGLRLIYYSQIVNDFQKGDIAEGYSVSREKKESFPLTVTSAQKNPTAFYLCASSGAGQNTNYGYTFGSGTRLTVV.

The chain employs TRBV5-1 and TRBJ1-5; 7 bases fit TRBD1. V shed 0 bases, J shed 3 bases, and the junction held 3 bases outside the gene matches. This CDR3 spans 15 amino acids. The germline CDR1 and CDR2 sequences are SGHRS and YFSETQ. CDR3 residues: CASSLEGAVNQPQHF. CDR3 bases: TGCGCCAGCAGCTTGGAGGGGGCAGTCAATCAGCCCCAGCATTTT. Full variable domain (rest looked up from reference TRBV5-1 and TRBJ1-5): KAGVTQTPRYLIKTRGQQVTLSCSPISGHRSVSWYQQTPGQGLQFLFEYFSETQRNKGNFPGRFSGRQFSNSRSEMNVSTLELGDSALYLCASSLEGAVNQPQHFGDGTRLSIL.

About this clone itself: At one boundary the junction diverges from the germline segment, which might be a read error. The CDR3 sequence: CASSYQASNRPQHF. DNA for the CDR3: TGTGCCAGCAGTTACCAAGCTAGCAATCGGCCCCAGCATTTT. The V and J genes are TRBV6-5 and TRBJ1-5; unclear D gene. Germline V lookup: CDR1 MNHEY, CDR2 SVGAGI. This CDR3 has 14 amino acids.